What follows describes a single T cell receptor (beta chain). Its antigen is unknown. cDNA reverse transcribed from extracted RNA served as the sequencing template. Some clones are missing from TCRdb's copy, which holds only in-frame ones; the method was immunoSEQ multiplex PCR. The sample includes under 150,000 clones, 45% to 65% of them seen just once. As for treatment: oral pan-JAK inhibitor, 5-10 mg twice daily. This entry belongs to a study of CD8+ T cells in alopecia areata. Whole-study findings and limits: Both scalp clonality and the expanded CD8+ clones among the top 100 showed a significant decrease with tofacitinib.

Sample: CD4+ T cells sorted from blood, taken at week 24, from a patient treated with tofacitinib. The sequence derives from a human donor with alopecia areata.

The chain's CDR3 is CATGLRPDTQYF. For the CDR3, the DNA is TGTGCCACAGGACTCCGTCCGGATACGCAGTATTTT. The chain recombines TRBV10-3 with TRBJ2-3, with D possibly TRBD2 on 5 matching bases. The CDR3 length is 12 residues. V was trimmed by 10 bases and J by 6 bases, leaving 14 bases between them. Germline CDR1 reads ENHRY; CDR2 reads SYGVKD.